What follows is one T cell receptor (beta chain) and its context. Its antigen is not known. This entry is derived from a study of cytomegalovirus exposure and HLA in healthy donors. Study-level findings and limits: Altogether, 164 TCR beta chains were recorded as cytomegalovirus-associated. In a later analysis, TCR beta V- and J-gene trimming was associated with a missense DCLRE1C variant. An observed cluster of highly shared sequence variants was recorded as a likely sequencing artifact.

This CDR3 contains 13 residues. The germline V and J ends were trimmed by 5 bases and 4 bases, with 11 bases remaining between them. Germline V gene data show CDR1 as SGHTA and CDR2 as FQGNSA. Researchers ran the PCR with 60 Vbeta and 13 Jbeta primers. The method was immunoSEQ multiplex PCR; TCRdb's version includes in-frame clones alone and lacks a portion of them. The table has some 110,000 clones, 15% seen once. The sequence came from a female donor in good health and CMV-seronegative. The chain employs TRBV7-2 and TRBJ1-1; D is possibly TRBD1 (5 bases). The specimen sequenced was PBMCs. The CDR3 nucleotides are TGTGCCAGCAGCACGCAGGGTTCCACTGAAGCTTTCTTT. Its translation: CASSTQGSTEAFF.